This entry features one T cell receptor (beta chain) sequence. Its cognate antigen is unknown. Under the ViraFEST assay, PBMC were stimulated with viral peptide pools so that antigen-specific CD4+ T cells expanded. Sequencing was performed afterwards. With roughly nine days of culture completed, CD4+ T cells were isolated. This table comes from immunoSEQ multiplex PCR, and its TCRdb copy is limited to in-frame clones, with some not included. Among 50,000 to 65,000 clones listed, around 80% were seen once. The data belong to a study of vaccination effects on CD4 cells after COVID-19. V lost 5 bases and J lost 8, with 12 bases in between. Germline assignment: CDR1 LGHDT and CDR2 YNNKEL (reference sequence). The CDR3 sequence is 13 residues long.

This rearrangement joins TRBV3-1 (or the pseudogene TRBV3-2) to TRBJ1-4; weak D call: TRBD1 (5 bases). The receptor was derived from a human donor who received a COVID-19 vaccine. Sequencing used CD4+ T cells from PBMCs cultured with HCoV-229E spike peptides, obtained before COVID-19 vaccination. In DNA, the CDR3 is TGTGCCAGCAGCATCAGGGAGAGCGAAAAACTGTTTTTT. Translating it yields CASSIRESEKLFF.